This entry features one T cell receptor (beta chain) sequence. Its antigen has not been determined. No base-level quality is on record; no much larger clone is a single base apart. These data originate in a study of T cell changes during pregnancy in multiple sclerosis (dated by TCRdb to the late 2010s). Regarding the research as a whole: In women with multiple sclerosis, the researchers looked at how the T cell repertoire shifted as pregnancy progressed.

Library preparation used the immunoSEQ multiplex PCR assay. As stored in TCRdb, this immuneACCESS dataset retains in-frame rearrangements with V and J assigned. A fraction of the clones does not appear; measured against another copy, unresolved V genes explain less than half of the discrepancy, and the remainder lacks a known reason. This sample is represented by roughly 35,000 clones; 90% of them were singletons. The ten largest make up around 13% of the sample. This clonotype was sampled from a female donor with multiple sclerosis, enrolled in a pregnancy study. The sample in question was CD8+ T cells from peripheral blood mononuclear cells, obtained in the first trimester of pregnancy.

The CDR3 protein is CASSLDINEQFF. The nucleotide sequence reads TGCGCCAGCAGCTTGGATATTAATGAGCAGTTCTTC. This chain is built from TRBV5-1 and TRBJ2-1; confidence is insufficient to name the D gene. The germline V gene yields SGHRS for CDR1 and YFSETQ for CDR2. V loses 0 bases of germline sequence and J loses 7 bases, and the interval between the two ends is 5 bases. Including cysteine and phenylalanine, the CDR3 has 12 amino acids. The entry retains the CDR3 DNA only, 36 bases that are in frame from base 1.